The 29 T cell receptor beta chains presented below share a single source sample, sequenced in a study of T cells in Graves' hyperthyroidism and ophthalmopathy. RNA transcripts were the template for amplifying TCR beta CDR3 regions. The HTBI primer set was used in a first-round RT-PCR of the TCR CDR3. TCRdb passed the multiplex PCR reads through MiXCR, listing each CDR3 protein once. The sample contains under 350,000 distinct CDR3 sequences, approximately 18% of which appear only once. What was sequenced was blood. Source of these receptors: a woman aged 45-65 years with Graves' hyperthyroidism.

The chain uses TRBV9 and TRBJ1-1, with TRBD1 identical over 8 bases. After removal of 5 bases from V and 3 bases from J, the junction contained 6 bases not matched to a gene. Germline V CDR1 and CDR2: SGDLS, YYNGEE. The CDR3 length is 14 residues. CDR3 coding DNA: TGTGCCAGCAGTAGGCAGGGGGCAGACACTGAAGCTTTCTTT. This gives the protein CASSRQGADTEAFF.

This clonotype has a count of ten or more. The rearrangement uses TRBV20-1 and TRBJ2-3; 7 nucleotides match TRBD2. Germline CDR1 and CDR2: DFQATT and SNEGSKA (reference sequence). CDR3 length: 13 amino acids. The trim removed 7 bases at V and 3 bases at J, leaving 7 bases unmatched. The CDR3 loop reads CSGSREGTDTQYF. The CDR3 nucleotides are TGCAGTGGGAGCAGGGAGGGGACAGATACGCAGTATTTT.

The chain uses TRBV4-1 and TRBJ2-7, with TRBD2 matching over 9 bases. Germline assignment: CDR1 MGHRA and CDR2 YSYEKL. The CDR3 consists of 15 residues. With V trimmed by 1 base and J by 3 bases, 4 bases remained unmatched. The CDR3 spells CASSQGISGSYEQYF. CDR3 nucleotides: TGCGCCAGCAGCCAAGGAATTAGCGGGAGCTACGAGCAGTACTTC.

The J gene is TRBJ1-1, the V gene TRBV20-1; the match to TRBD1 covers 7 bases. This CDR3 region has 14 residues. Looked up from germline, CDR1 is DFQATT and CDR2 is SNEGSKA (reference sequence). V shed 2 bases and J 1 base; nucleotides not matched to a gene: 4. The CDR3 nucleotides are TGCAGTGCTAGAAGACAGGGCCCGAACACTGAAGCTTTCTTT. It translates to CSARRQGPNTEAFF.

This clonotype was detected only a few times. This chain joins TRBV2 and TRBJ2-5; D gene ambiguous. This CDR3 contains 10 residues. Trimming removed 1 base from V and 12 bases from J, with 6 bases in between. CDR1 is SNHLY and CDR2 is FYNNEI in the germline V gene. In DNA form, the CDR3 reads TGTGCCAGCAGTGAAGGCTCGGAGTACTTC. This translates into CASSEGSEYF. The full variable domain, its missing parts supplied by reference TRBV2 and TRBJ2-5, is EPEVTQTPSHQVTQMGQEVILRCVPISNHLYFYWYRQILGQKVEFLVSFYNNEISEKSEIFDDQFSVERPDGSNFTLKIRSTKLEDSAMYFCASSEGSEYFGPGTRLLVL.

The rearrangement links TRBV30 to TRBJ2-7; 7 bases are shared with TRBD2. Germline V gives CDR1 GTSNPN, CDR2 SVGIG (reference sequence). There are 15 residues in the CDR3. Trimming at V came to 0 bases and at J to 0 bases, leaving 5 bases not matched to a gene. The CDR3 DNA reads as TGTGCCTGGAGTGTATGGGGGAGGGCCTCCTACGAGCAGTACTTC. Translating gives CAWSVWGRASYEQYF.

The CDR3 region is CASRGSGHLSYEQYF. The CDR3 bases are TGTGCCAGCAGGGGTAGCGGTCACCTCTCCTACGAGCAGTACTTC. The chain has TRBV6-1 and TRBJ2-7, with a tentative D call TRBD2 (6 bases). Germline-derived CDR1 and CDR2 are MNHNS and SASEGT. The CDR3 has 15 amino acids. Trimming took 6 bases from V and 0 from J, leaving 15 bases between them.

The V gene is TRBV19, the J gene TRBJ2-7; 11 nucleotides match TRBD2. The CDR3 totals 16 residues. V trimming: 4 bases; J trimming: 9 bases; junction bases outside the gene matches: 14. Germline assignment: CDR1 LNHDA and CDR2 SQIVND (reference sequence). In nucleotides, the CDR3 is TGTGCCAGTAGTACCGGGACTAGCGGACTCCGTGGGGTGCAGTACTTC. This sequence encodes CASSTGTSGLRGVQYF.

This clonotype came up many times. V is TRBV7-9 and J is TRBJ2-1; D tentatively reads TRBD1 or TRBD2 (5 bases each). With 3 bases removed from V and 8 bases from J, the gap between germline ends came to 11 bases. The CDR3 covers 13 residues. Looked up from germline, CDR1 is SEHNR and CDR2 is FQNEAQ (reference sequence). The CDR3 spells CASSFPGAYEQFF. Written as DNA, the CDR3 is TGTGCCAGCAGCTTCCCCGGGGCTTATGAGCAGTTCTTC.

This clonotype was seen a few times. The genes are TRBV9 and TRBJ1-1; D is uncertain. Germline V gene sequence: CDR1 SGDLS, CDR2 YYNGEE. There are 13 residues in the CDR3. Trimming removed 0 bases at V and 0 bases at J, with 3 bases between. The CDR3 DNA follows: TGTGCCAGCAGCGTAGACTTGAACACTGAAGCTTTCTTT. Translation: CASSVDLNTEAFF.

This clonotype has just a few counts. The chain has TRBV19 and TRBJ1-2; D perhaps matches TRBD1 (5 bases). The CDR3 contains 15 residues. Germline loops: CDR1 LNHDA, CDR2 SQIVND (reference sequence). Trimming left V 5 bases short and J 2 bases short, with 15 bases between. The CDR3: CASSAYGTVNYGYTF. The DNA of the CDR3 is TGTGCCAGTAGTGCTTATGGGACGGTGAACTATGGCTACACCTTC.

The chain combines TRBV7-3 with TRBJ2-2, with TRBD1 matching over 9 bases. V lost 5 bases, J lost 3 bases, and 1 base stayed unmatched. CDR3 size: 14 residues. The germline V gene encodes CDR1 SGHTA and CDR2 FQGTGA. CDR3 bases: TGTGCCAGCAGCAGGGACAGGGACACCGGGGAGCTGTTTTTT. It is translated as CASSRDRDTGELFF.

This clonotype was found a few times. The V and J genes are TRBV6-1 and TRBJ2-2; 10 nucleotides agree with TRBD2. The V gene's germline CDR1 is MNHNS and CDR2 SASEGT. Losses at the gene ends were 5 bases for V and 5 bases for J; bases not matched to a gene: 14. CDR3 length: 18 amino acids. For the CDR3, the DNA is TGTGCCAGCAGTTCCACCTCGCCTAGCGGGAGTGGTACCGGGGAGCTGTTTTTT. Translated, it gives CASSSTSPSGSGTGELFF.

This clonotype was picked up a small number of times. V gene TRBV19 combines with J gene TRBJ1-1, with D possibly matching TRBD1 (6 bases). Trimming cost V 8 bases and J 0 bases, with 10 bases left between them. CDR3 length: 13 amino acids. Germline V gene data show CDR1 as LNHDA and CDR2 as SQIVND (reference sequence). The CDR3: CASGTGMNTEAFF. DNA of the CDR3: TGTGCCAGTGGAACAGGGATGAACACTGAAGCTTTCTTT.

This clonotype occurred a few times. This rearrangement joins TRBV28 to TRBJ2-4; 10 positions match TRBD1. Germline CDR1 reads MDHEN; CDR2 reads SYDVKM. The J segment lost 8 bases and the V segment lost 4 bases, leaving 17 bases of the junction unmatched. This CDR3 is built from 18 residues. CDR3 sequence (DNA): TGTGCCAGCAGTTCTGCAACCGGGGACAGGGGCTCTCTCGACATTCAGTACTTC. It specifies CASSSATGDRGSLDIQYF.

This clonotype was seen a handful of times. A read error may produce the germline difference seen at one junction end. The gene calls are TRBV7-9 and TRBJ1-1; weak D call: TRBD1 (5 bases). The CDR3 contains 17 residues. In germline, CDR1 is SEHNR, CDR2 FQNEAQ (reference sequence). Here the CDR3 reads CASSYRREDSIGTEVFF. The CDR3 region has the DNA TGTGCCAGCAGCTACCGCAGGGAGGACTCCATAGGCACTGAAGTTTTCTTT.

This clonotype was recorded a few times. Just one base apart from a much larger clone, this may be a read error. This chain joins TRBV5-1 and TRBJ2-7; D may be TRBD2 (5 bases). The CDR3 loop spans 17 amino acids. Germline-derived CDR1 and CDR2 are SGHRS and YFSETQ. The CDR3 is CASSLRPGDQSRGEQHF. The DNA of the CDR3 is TGCGCCAGCAGCTTGAGGCCCGGGGATCAGAGCCGAGGCGAGCAGCACTTC.

This chain connects TRBV4-1 to TRBJ1-3; D remains ambiguous. The CDR3 totals 16 residues. The V gene lost 0 bases and the J gene lost 3 bases, with 12 bases spanning the gap. Germline CDR1 MGHRA, CDR2 YSYEKL. In DNA, the CDR3 is TGCGCCAGCAGCCAAGAGGCACGGGGTGGTGGAAACACCATATATTTT. Translation: CASSQEARGGGNTIYF.

The sample holds a few counts of this clonotype. The chain carries TRBV4-2 and TRBJ2-2; 13 nucleotides agree with TRBD2. Losses at the gene ends were 4 bases for V and 0 bases for J; bases not matched to a gene: 2. This CDR3 comprises 17 residues. CDR1 is LGHNA and CDR2 is YNFKEQ in the germline V gene. As DNA, the CDR3 is TGTGCCAGCAGCCCCGGGACTAGCGGGGCGAACACCGGGGAGCTGTTTTTT. It yields the protein CASSPGTSGANTGELFF.

In its sample, this clonotype was seen a few times. The V call is TRBV7-8, the J call TRBJ2-5; 8 nucleotides match TRBD1. The CDR3 contains 16 residues. V gave up 5 bases and J gave up 2 bases; unmatched junction bases: 10. CDR1 is SGHVS and CDR2 is FQNEAQ in the germline V gene. The CDR3 is CASSPLDRAQQETQYF. In nucleotides, the CDR3 is TGTGCCAGCAGCCCCCTGGACAGGGCCCAGCAAGAGACCCAGTACTTC.

To note about this clonotype: A much bigger clone sits one base away, suggesting this may be a read error. The rearrangement joins TRBV7-8 to TRBJ2-2, with TRBD2 identical over 9 bases. CDR1 SGHVS and CDR2 FQNEAQ come from the germline V gene. The CDR3 is 15 amino acids. J lost 4 bases, V lost 3 bases, and 3 bases had no gene match. CDR3 coding DNA: TGTGCCAGCAGCTTCGGGACTAGCAGCACCGGGGAGCTGTTTTTT. As protein: CASSFGTSSTGELFF. The whole variable domain, filled in from reference TRBV7-8 and TRBJ2-2, reads GAGVSQSPRYKVAKRGQDVALRCDPISGHVSLFWYQQALGQGPEFLTYFQNEAQLDKSGLPSDRFFAERPEGSVSTLKIQRTQQEDSAVYLCASSFGTSSTGELFFGEGSRLTVL.

This clonotype has only one observation. Since a much larger clone is just one base distant, this may be a read error. The chain carries TRBV7-2 and TRBJ2-5, with D possibly matching TRBD2 (7 bases). From germline, CDR1 is SGHTA and CDR2 FQGNSA. The CDR3 has 11 amino acids. Trimming stripped 8 bases from V and 7 bases from J, with 11 bases between. The CDR3 protein is CASWGGRTQYF. In nucleotides, the CDR3 is TGTGCCAGCTGGGGGGGGCGGACCCAGTACTTC.

This clonotype has ten or more counts. The rearrangement links TRBV5-1 to TRBJ2-1, with TRBD1 matching over 8 bases. The CDR3 consists of 16 residues. The V segment lost 4 bases and the J segment 4 bases; nucleotides outside the gene matches: 10. The germline V gene has CDR1 SGHRS and CDR2 YFSETQ. The DNA for the CDR3 is TGCGCCAGCAGCCTAGGACAGGGAAAAAGTTACAATGAGCAGTTCTTC. It encodes CASSLGQGKSYNEQFF.

For the CDR3, the DNA is TGTGCCAGCAGCCCCGGGACTGGCGAACAGTTCTTC. The encoded protein is CASSPGTGEQFF. This chain uses TRBV12-3 or TRBV12-4 with TRBJ2-1; perhaps TRBD2 as D (6 bases). Trimming took off 6 bases at V and 13 bases at J, with 16 bases between the two ends. The CDR3 is made up of 12 amino acids.

The chain joins TRBV6-1 to TRBJ2-1; D gene uncertain. The CDR3 length is 17 residues. Germline V gene sequence: CDR1 MNHNS, CDR2 SASEGT. V was shortened by 1 base and J by 2 bases, with 15 bases between the two germline ends. The CDR3: CASSEGKGIWAYNEQFF. The CDR3 bases are TGTGCCAGCAGTGAAGGGAAAGGGATTTGGGCCTACAATGAGCAGTTCTTC.

This clonotype has ten or more counts. This chain uses TRBV6-1 with TRBJ1-5, with D uncertain. Trimming pared 8 bases from V and 3 bases from J, leaving 14 bases between. Germline loops: CDR1 MNHNS, CDR2 SASEGT. This CDR3 spans 14 amino acids. CDR3 region: CASFSAGDNQPQHF. CDR3 DNA: TGTGCCAGCTTCTCCGCGGGAGACAATCAGCCCCAGCATTTT.

The chain has TRBV20-1 and TRBJ2-5; 7 positions agree with TRBD1. CDR1 DFQATT and CDR2 SNEGSKA come from the germline V gene (reference sequence). CDR3 length: 15 residues. After removal of 6 bases from V and 5 bases from J, the junction contained 15 bases not matched to a gene. For the CDR3, the DNA is TGCAGTGCAAATTATCTGACAGGGATCCGGGAGACCCAGTACTTC. This encodes CSANYLTGIRETQYF.

The chain carries TRBV12-3 or TRBV12-4 and TRBJ2-1; 9 bases align to TRBD2. The CDR3 is made up of 12 amino acids. The ends lost 7 bases at V and 9 bases at J; junction bases unmatched: 4. CDR3 in DNA: TGTGCCAGCACTAGCGGGATGGGTGAGCAGTTCTTC. Residues: CASTSGMGEQFF.

The rearrangement links TRBV7-9 to TRBJ2-1; 10 bases agree with TRBD1. V shed 1 base and J 7 bases; nucleotides not matched to a gene: 16. Germline-derived CDR1 and CDR2 are SEHNR and FQNEAQ (reference sequence). This CDR3 contains 19 residues. This CDR3 reads CASSLVCCDRGRIGNEQFF. CDR3 DNA: TGTGCCAGCAGCTTAGTATGTTGCGACAGGGGGCGAATTGGGAATGAGCAGTTCTTC.